The subject of this entry is one T cell receptor beta chain. This clone came up a few times. This clone's antigen is unknown. No quality values exist for individual bases; no much larger clone is one base distant. These data are taken from a study of beta chain features in type 1 diabetes (dated by TCRdb to between 2018 and 2020). As for the study more broadly: No differences in mean age, gender distribution, total cell number or subset yield were found between patients and healthy donors. A total of 100 million to 140 million sorted cells were examined across all samples, and the number of cells per subset was strongly correlated with RNA yield. In the study, recently diagnosed type 1 diabetes patients and matched healthy donors were compared on the TCRB repertoires of their sorted circulating CD4+ T cell subsets. Naive and central memory subsets were obtained from all 30 or so donors, but regulatory and stem cell-like memory subsets were isolated from only 8 patients and roughly 8 healthy donors.

Each donor gave one peripheral blood draw, averaging approximately 120 mL, which was collected into heparinised tubes. A BD FACSAria II and a panel including CD45RO, CCR7, CD25, CD127, CD95 and CD27 were used to sort naive, central memory, regulatory and stem cell-like memory CD4+ T cells. A purity above 95% was achieved for all sorted populations. PBMCs were separated immediately by Lymphoprep density gradient centrifugation and were stained directly, without being cultured. So that batch effects would be minimized, each experiment stained and sorted samples in pairs, pairing one healthy donor with one patient. Trimmed from V: 5 bases; trimmed from J: 5 bases; junction bases lacking a gene match: 8. The CDR3 goes from the cysteine to the phenylalanine over 15 residues. Only the CDR3 portion is preserved as DNA: 45 bases, with reading frame beginning at the first base. The germline V gene sets CDR1 to SGHTA and CDR2 to FQGNSA.

The entire amount of isolated RNA was reverse transcribed using the High Capacity cDNA Reverse Transcription Kit, so the sequenced TCRB transcripts were expressed ones. Deep immunoSEQ sequencing was performed on naive, central memory and regulatory T cell samples, with an average of roughly 3.6 million total reads per sample. Sorted cells were lysed in RLT buffer and RNA was extracted with DNase-treated RNeasy Micro or Mini kits, depending on cell number. To prevent cross-contamination, every cell subset was processed on its own, while patient and healthy donor samples were processed together. TCRB sequences were amplified from cDNA with the immunoSEQ multiplex PCR, producing 87-bp fragments spanning the CDR3 region. Sequencing of the amplicons was performed on the Illumina HiSeq platform. The authors' analysis ran thus. PCR bias was computationally corrected using synthetic template baselines, reads within Hamming distance 2 were collapsed, and singletons that could not be merged were discarded. Reads were aligned against IMGT to assign V, D and J genes, CDR3 length and insertions or deletions at six rearrangement sites. Within each subset, clonotype counts were normalized to the number of sorted cells before true diversity and Gini coefficients were calculated with the tcR R package. The overlap coefficient, calculated on TCRB nucleotide sequences, was used to measure repertoire sharing. Out-of-frame TCRB sequences from naive cells were analyzed to stand in for the pre-selection repertoire. TCRdb carries this immuneACCESS record with in-frame sequences only. Its versions omit some clonotypes, under half of them owing to an unresolved V gene in the studies checked, with the rest unexplained. That table supplies the V and J calls and clone size; D and trimming were determined from the DNA. For this sample the table gives about 470,000 clones, of which approximately 30% were detected only once. The ten biggest clones cover 0.06% to 0.07% of the sample.

Broader findings and caveats from the paper: Naive, central memory and regulatory TCRB repertoires appeared to be more alike among patients than among healthy donors. In all four CD4+ subsets, TCRB CDR3 length was moderately but significantly shorter in type 1 diabetes patients. HLA sub-analyses involved small numbers of individuals, so any influence of HLA type on TCRB rearrangement remained unresolved. Shorter templates might be favored by PCR, yet because patient and control samples were amplified and corrected together, any such skew would affect both groups equally. Patients with type 1 diabetes made fewer insertions and deleted more nucleotides at VDJ recombination sites, implying thymic rearrangement abnormalities. Sequencing cDNA rather than genomic DNA could over-represent highly expressing activated cells, although activation and CD3 levels did not differ between groups.

This receptor was obtained from a man in his late teens or twenties in good health. The rearranged segments are TRBV7-2 and TRBJ2-5; TRBD1 matches 10 bases in the middle. Specimen: naive CD4+ T cells from blood. The intended sense of this specimen's cell subset or site label: true naive CD4+ T cells. The DNA reads as follows: TGTGCCAGCAGCCCCCCGACAGGGGGCCGGGAGACCCAGTACTTC. Translated, it gives CASSPPTGGRETQYF.